This is a list of T cell receptor beta chains from one sample in a study of T-cell memory formation after mild COVID-19. TCRdb analysed the 5' RACE reads with MiXCR anew, one entry per CDR3 protein. The sample carries some 130,000 distinct CDR3 sequences, approximately 15% recorded once. The sequenced sample consisted of PBMCs or a T cell subset sorted from them (not recorded which). The source of these receptors is a man younger than 35 who had mild COVID-19 (a few samples of this study predate the infection). Cell type and time point are not known. The CDR3 runs from the conserved cysteine through the conserved F or W. The D gene is left open where the match is weak. The listing skips clone size in some rows; elsewhere it reads once, few, many or a size class.

- | - | TRBJ1-6 | TRBV9 | TGTGCCAGCACCCGGGACGGGGGTCTCGCACCCCTCCACTTT | CASTRDGGLAPLHF
few | - | TRBJ1-2 | TRBV4-3 | TGCGCCAGCAGCCAAGGCTACTCCCCCGCGGGTGGCTACACCTTC | CASSQGYSPAGGYTF
- | - | TRBJ1-5 | TRBV20-1 | TGCAGTGCCAGCGGAGGTGGAGGGCCCCAGCATTTT | CSASGGGGPQHF
- | - | TRBJ2-5 | TRBV12-3/TRBV12-4 | TGTGCCAGCAGTTTAATGTCGGGGATGGAGACCCAGTACTTC | CASSLMSGMETQYF
- | - | TRBJ1-1 | TRBV24-1 | TGTGCCACCAGTAGGGAGGGGCGGCACACTGAAGCTTTCTTT | CATSREGRHTEAFF
- | - | TRBJ1-5 | TRBV6-5 | TGTGCCAGCAGTTATTCCGAGGGGTTTCAGCCCCAGCATTTT | CASSYSEGFQPQHF
few | - | TRBJ2-3 | TRBV10-2 | TGCGCCACTGCAACTAGTCACCTCACAGATACGCAGTATTTT | CATATSHLTDTQYF
- | TRBD2 | TRBJ2-1 | TRBV7-2 | TGTGCCAGCAGCTCCTGGACTAGCGGGTTCTCGAGCTCCTACAATGAGCAGTTCTTC | CASSSWTSGFSSSYNEQFF
few | - | TRBJ1-1 | TRBV2 | TGTGCCAGCAGTGAGGCAGGCACTGAAGCTTTCTTT | CASSEAGTEAFF
- | - | TRBJ2-5 | TRBV5-6 | TGTGCCAGCAGCTCCCCTCGCCAGGGACAAGAGACCCAGTACTTC | CASSSPRQGQETQYF
many | - | TRBJ2-5 | TRBV5-1 | TGCGCCAGCAGCTTGGTGGGGCCGGGGGAGACCCAGTACTTC | CASSLVGPGETQYF
- | TRBD2 | TRBJ2-5 | TRBV5-4 | TGTGCCAGCAGCTTCCTAGCGGGGGGTGGGGAGACCCAGTACTTC | CASSFLAGGGETQYF
- | TRBD1 | TRBJ2-7 | TRBV5-5 | TGTGCCAGCAGCCTGACCGGGACAGCGAGCGAGCAGTACTTC | CASSLTGTASEQYF
- | - | TRBJ2-7 | TRBV4-1 | TGCGCCAGCAGCCAAGGCAGGGCTAGGACCTCCTACGAGCAGTACTTC | CASSQGRARTSYEQYF
- | - | TRBJ2-1 | TRBV3-1 | TGTGCCAGCAGCACCCGGACTCCGGGGAATGAGCAGTTCTTC | CASSTRTPGNEQFF
many | - | TRBJ2-5 | TRBV12-3/TRBV12-4 | TGTGCCAGCTCCGGTCTGTACCAAGAGACCCAGTACTTC | CASSGLYQETQYF
few | - | TRBJ1-5 | TRBV3-1 | TGTGCCAGCAGCCTCAGTTCGAATAGCAATCAGCCCCAGCATTTT | CASSLSSNSNQPQHF
few | - | TRBJ1-6 | TRBV2 | TGTGCCAGCCAGGCGGACGAATCCAATTCACCCCTCCACTTT | CASQADESNSPLHF
few | - | TRBJ1-1 | TRBV12-3/TRBV12-4 | TGTGCCAGCAGCTCCCCAGGCGGTGAAGCTTTCTTT | CASSSPGGEAFF
few | TRBD1 | TRBJ2-5 | TRBV12-5 | TGTGCTAGTGGTTCGCAGACAGGGCCCCAAGAGACCCAGTACTTC | CASGSQTGPQETQYF
few | - | TRBJ2-3 | TRBV20-1 | TGCAGTGCTAGAGAACGGAGACAGGGCACAGATACGCAGTATTTT | CSARERRQGTDTQYF
- | - | TRBJ2-7 | TRBV6-5 | TGTGCCAGCAGTTACTCGCCAGGGATGGCCTACGAGCAGTACTTC | CASSYSPGMAYEQYF
few | - | TRBJ2-7 | TRBV14 | TGTGCCAGCAGCCAAGGCGGCAGCGGCGAGCAGTACTTC | CASSQGGSGEQYF
- | TRBD1 | TRBJ1-2 | TRBV7-2 | TGTGCCAGCAGCTTCCCAGGGACAGGGGTGGTCCATGGCTACACCTTC | CASSFPGTGVVHGYTF
few | TRBD2 | TRBJ2-3 | TRBV7-3 | TGTGCCAGCAGCTCTCCTAGCGGGGGGGCCCCAGATACGCAGTATTTT | CASSSPSGGAPDTQYF
- | TRBD1 | TRBJ2-5 | TRBV28 | TGTGCCAGCAGTAGGACAGGGAATCTACAGACCCAGTACTTC | CASSRTGNLQTQYF
many | - | TRBJ1-2 | TRBV7-2 | TGTGCCAGCAGCTTACGCATAACTAACTATGGCTACACCTTC | CASSLRITNYGYTF
- | TRBD1 | TRBJ1-2 | TRBV28 | TGTGCCAGCACCGAGACAGGGTCCAGGGATGGCTACACCTTC | CASTETGSRDGYTF
few | - | TRBJ2-2 | TRBV5-6 | TGTGCCAGCAGCGATAGGGACAAAACCTTCGGGGAGCTGTTTTTT | CASSDRDKTFGELFF
- | TRBD2 | TRBJ2-3 | TRBV5-1 | TGCGCCAGCAGCTTTGCGGGGGGGACAGATACGCAGTATTTT | CASSFAGGTDTQYF
- | - | TRBJ2-6 | TRBV10-2 | TGCGCCAGCAGTGAAGGGGGTCTCTCTGGGGCCAACGTCCTGACTTTC | CASSEGGLSGANVLTF
- | TRBD2 | TRBJ2-7 | TRBV29-1 | TGCAGCGTTGAAGTCCTAGCGGGTCTACAGCAGTACTTC | CSVEVLAGLQQYF
- | TRBD2 | TRBJ2-3 | TRBV5-1 | TGCGCCAGCAGCCTACCGGGACTAGCGGGTATGGATACGCAGTATTTT | CASSLPGLAGMDTQYF
few | - | TRBJ2-3 | TRBV20-1 | TGCAGTGCTAGAGATGGCGAAACTCGAGACGCCCCTAGCACAGATACGCAGTATTTT | CSARDGETRDAPSTDTQYF
- | TRBD1 | TRBJ1-1 | TRBV7-2 | TGTGCCAGCAGCTTAGGTTTCTCAGGGGGAGGTGAAGCTTTCTTT | CASSLGFSGGGEAFF
- | TRBD2 | TRBJ2-3 | TRBV7-6 | TGTGCCAGCAGCTTAGGACCGAGCGGGAGCGTTGAAGATACGCAGTATTTT | CASSLGPSGSVEDTQYF
- | - | TRBJ2-3 | TRBV4-1 | TGCGCCAGCAGCCAAGAGGGGGGGCCTTCGGTAGATACGCAGTATTTT | CASSQEGGPSVDTQYF
few | - | TRBJ1-1 | TRBV11-3 | TGTGCCAGCAGCATCCACAGGGAGATGAACACTGAAGCTTTCTTT | CASSIHREMNTEAFF
- | TRBD2 | TRBJ2-2 | TRBV3-1 | TGTGCCAGCAGAGATAGACTAGCGGGGGAGAACACCGGGGAGCTGTTTTTT | CASRDRLAGENTGELFF
few | - | TRBJ2-3 | TRBV25-1 | TGTGCCAGCAGTGAATGGGGAGGCACAGATACGCAGTATTTT | CASSEWGGTDTQYF
- | - | TRBJ1-2 | TRBV28 | TGTGCCAGCAGTTTAGTGCTATCGGACTATGGCTACACCTTC | CASSLVLSDYGYTF
- | - | TRBJ1-2 | TRBV20-1 | TGCAGTGCTAGAGATCGGGTGGAAGGCTATGGCTACACCTTC | CSARDRVEGYGYTF
few | - | TRBJ1-1 | TRBV5-1 | TGCGCCAGCAGCTTGGATTGGGGTTGGACTGAAGCTTTCTTT | CASSLDWGWTEAFF
few | TRBD1 | TRBJ2-5 | TRBV24-1 | TGTGCCACCCATGCGCTGACAGGGTCAGGACAAGAGACCCAGTACTTC | CATHALTGSGQETQYF
- | - | TRBJ2-3 | TRBV4-3 | TGCGCCAGCAGCCAAGCAGCCGCTAGCACAGATACGCAGTATTTT | CASSQAAASTDTQYF
- | TRBD1 | TRBJ1-3 | TRBV4-1 | TGCGCCAGCAGCCAAGAAGTGAGGCAGGGGGGGATTGGAAACACCATATATTTT | CASSQEVRQGGIGNTIYF
- | TRBD1 | TRBJ1-5 | TRBV4-2 | TGTGCCAGCAGCCAAGTCACGGGGACAGGGAATCAGCCCCAGCATTTT | CASSQVTGTGNQPQHF
- | - | TRBJ1-2 | TRBV11-2 | TGTACCAGCAGCTTAGATCCGCAGGGTGGCTACACCTTC | CTSSLDPQGGYTF
- | - | TRBJ2-3 | TRBV5-6 | TGTGCCAGCAGCTTCCCACAAGATACGCAGTATTTT | CASSFPQDTQYF
many | - | TRBJ2-1 | TRBV7-8 | TGTGCCAGCAGCTTAGAGCGCCGGGACACGAATGAGCAGTTCTTC | CASSLERRDTNEQFF